Each of the 21 T cell receptor beta chains below was sequenced from the same sample in a study of cytomegalovirus exposure and HLA in healthy donors (dated by TCRdb to 2016 to 2017). The library came from the immunoSEQ multiplex PCR assay. For the multiplex PCR, a mixture combining 60 forward primers for TCR Vbeta segments and 13 reverse primers for TCR Jbeta segments was used. What TCRdb holds here is the immuneACCESS table cut down to in-frame rearrangements. Part of the clones is not present; checked against another copy, under half of the missing clones reflect an unresolved V gene, and the others are unexplained. The sample table contains 90,000 to 120,000 clones; only one count was recorded for around 79% of them. The ten largest make up 5.8% of the sample. The source material was PBMCs. The receptors derive from a man aged 55-75 years in good health and CMV-seropositive.

This clone was observed a single time. This chain connects TRBV7-2 to TRBJ1-1; D not resolved. CDR3 size: 14 residues. V was trimmed by 2 bases and J by 6 bases, leaving 13 bases between them. Germline lookup yields CDR1 SGHTA and CDR2 FQGNSA. Here the CDR3 reads CASSLPLDAAEAFF. In nucleotides, the CDR3 is TGTGCCAGCAGCTTACCACTGGATGCGGCTGAAGCTTTCTTT.

V gene TRBV5-4 combines with J gene TRBJ1-3; the D gene is possibly TRBD1 (6 bases). This CDR3 region has 19 residues. Germline CDR1 SGHNT, CDR2 YYREEE (reference sequence). V was clipped by 0 bases and J by 0 bases, with 19 bases between them. CDR3 nucleotide sequence: TGTGCCAGCAGCTTGGAGGGTACAGGGCTTGGATACTCTGGAAACACCATATATTTT. This sequence encodes CASSLEGTGLGYSGNTIYF.

CDR3 amino acids: CASSEARGTGGTVLTF. CDR3 nucleotide sequence: TGTGCCAGCAGTGAAGCCCGTGGGACAGGGGGCACCGTCCTGACTTTC. The chain joins TRBV2 to TRBJ2-6; 12 nucleotides agree with TRBD1. This CDR3 has 16 residues. The V gene end was trimmed by 0 bases and the J gene end by 12 bases; junction bases not matched to a gene: 6. Germline V lookup: CDR1 SNHLY, CDR2 FYNNEI.

The chain has TRBV5-4 and TRBJ2-5, with 7 bases aligning to TRBD2. CDR3 length: 14 amino acids. V was clipped by 4 bases and J by 3 bases; unmatched bases: 6. CDR1 and CDR2 (germline): SGHNT, YYREEE (reference sequence). The CDR3 protein is CASSPPGTKETQYF. CDR3 bases: TGTGCCAGCAGCCCGCCCGGGACTAAAGAGACCCAGTACTTC.

The CDR3 bases are TGTGCCAGCAGCTTGGCCCGGCGGGGCGGGGAGCTGTTTTTT. It specifies CASSLARRGGELFF. This chain joins TRBV5-4 and TRBJ2-2, with D possibly TRBD2 on 6 matching bases. CDR3 size: 14 residues. Trimming shortened V by 0 bases and J by 7 bases, and 10 bases separated the two germline ends. Germline V gene data show CDR1 as SGHNT and CDR2 as YYREEE (reference sequence).

CDR3 sequence (DNA): TGTGCCAGCACCCTCCTTCCGGGGTCCCCCACAGATACGCAGTATTTT. Its protein product is CASTLLPGSPTDTQYF. The chain uses TRBV11-2 and TRBJ2-3; perhaps TRBD2 as D (5 bases). CDR1 and CDR2 (germline): SGHAT, FQNNGV. This CDR3 comprises 16 residues. Trimming removed 7 bases at V and 2 bases at J, with 19 bases between.

The V call is TRBV5-1, the J call TRBJ2-7; weak D call: TRBD2 (5 bases). V was trimmed by 8 bases and J by 4 bases, leaving 10 bases between them. Germline-derived CDR1 and CDR2 are SGHRS and YFSETQ. The length of the CDR3 is 11 residues. CDR3 protein: CASRTGYEQYF. CDR3 nucleotide sequence: TGCGCCAGTCGAACGGGGTACGAGCAGTACTTC. Full variable domain (missing parts from reference TRBV5-1 and TRBJ2-7): KAGVTQTPRYLIKTRGQQVTLSCSPISGHRSVSWYQQTPGQGLQFLFEYFSETQRNKGNFPGRFSGRQFSNSRSEMNVSTLELGDSALYLCASRTGYEQYFGPGTRLTVT.

This chain uses TRBV19 with TRBJ1-3, with TRBD1 matching 9 bases. CDR3 length: 13 amino acids. V was pared by 6 bases and J by 8 bases, with 5 bases of the junction left unmatched. Germline CDR1 is LNHDA and CDR2 is SQIVND (reference sequence). The CDR3 coding sequence is TGTGCCAGTAGAATACAGGGGGCAGACACCATATATTTT. This sequence encodes CASRIQGADTIYF.

The chain links TRBV18 to TRBJ2-7; 8 bases align to TRBD1. This CDR3 has 13 residues. The V gene's germline CDR1 is KGHSH and CDR2 LQKENI. V was pared by 3 bases and J by 5 bases, with 3 bases of the junction left unmatched. CDR3 nucleotide sequence: TGTGCCAGCTCACCCAAGGACAGGGACGAGCAGTACTTC. This encodes CASSPKDRDEQYF.

This clone was observed a few times. The gene calls are TRBV5-4 and TRBJ1-1; TRBD1 matches at 7 bases. The germline V gene encodes CDR1 SGHNT and CDR2 YYREEE (reference sequence). This CDR3 has 15 amino acids. Trimming removed 4 bases from V and 1 base from J; junction bases left unmatched: 7. The CDR3 loop is CASSLTGAANTEAFF. The CDR3 DNA reads TGTGCCAGCAGCCTAACAGGGGCTGCGAACACTGAAGCTTTCTTT.

The chain is built from TRBV29-1 and TRBJ2-2, with 9 bases lining up with TRBD1. The CDR3 loop spans 14 amino acids. CDR1 is SQVTM and CDR2 is ANQGSEA in the germline V gene. J gave up 6 bases and V 7 bases, and 9 bases lay outside the gene matches. The CDR3 spells CSAQDRGLSGELFF. CDR3 coding DNA: TGCAGCGCCCAGGACAGGGGATTATCCGGGGAGCTGTTTTTT.

This chain connects TRBV6-5 to TRBJ2-2; a weak D match, TRBD1 (6 bases). The V end lost 2 bases, the J end lost 7 bases, and 14 bases lay between the germline ends. CDR1 MNHEY and CDR2 SVGAGI come from the germline V gene. The CDR3 runs to 15 residues. CDR3 sequence (DNA): TGTGCCAGCAGTTACCGGGACAAAACTGACGGGGAGCTGTTTTTT. Translated, it gives CASSYRDKTDGELFF.

The CDR3 region has the DNA TGTGCCAGCAGTTACGGGACAGGGTGGTTCGGGGAGCTGTTTTTT. It specifies CASSYGTGWFGELFF. The chain couples TRBV6-6 to TRBJ2-2; 9 bases fit TRBD1. The CDR3 has 15 residues. Trimming cost V 2 bases and J 7 bases; bases outside gene matches: 5. Per germline, CDR1 MNHNY and CDR2 SVGAGI (reference sequence).

The J gene is TRBJ2-5, the V gene TRBV18; 8 nucleotides match TRBD1. This CDR3 contains 15 residues. From germline, CDR1 is KGHSH and CDR2 LQKENI. The V gene end was trimmed by 2 bases and the J gene end by 6 bases; junction bases not matched to a gene: 8. DNA of the CDR3: TGTGCCAGCTCACCATCCACCGGACAGGGAAAGACCCAGTACTTC. This translates into CASSPSTGQGKTQYF.

The chain links TRBV27 to TRBJ1-2; perhaps TRBD1 as D (6 bases). Between the trimmed V and J ends, which lost 7 bases and 0 bases, there was a span of 15 bases. The length of the CDR3 is 15 residues. Germline V gene lookup returns CDR1 MNHEY and CDR2 SMNVEV (reference sequence). For the CDR3, the DNA is TGTGCCAGCAAAAGGGACGGGGGGCCTAACTATGGCTACACCTTC. As protein: CASKRDGGPNYGYTF.

This clone was seen a few times. The J gene is TRBJ1-6, the V gene TRBV6-5; D is unresolved. Trimming took off 7 bases at V and 7 bases at J, with 14 bases between the two ends. CDR3 length: 14 residues. Germline CDR1 reads MNHEY; CDR2 reads SVGAGI. CDR3 protein: CASIPRGGNSPLHF. CDR3 DNA: TGTGCCAGCATTCCCCGAGGTGGGAATTCACCCCTCCACTTT.

The V and J genes are TRBV6-5 and TRBJ1-4; D not resolved. The CDR3 spans 14 residues. Germline lookup yields CDR1 MNHEY and CDR2 SVGAGI. V was trimmed by 7 bases and J by 8 bases, leaving 17 bases between them. CDR3 in amino acids: CASTADRTGEKLFF. In DNA, the CDR3 is TGTGCCAGCACCGCGGACCGTACGGGGGAAAAACTGTTTTTT.

The chain employs TRBV5-1 and TRBJ2-2; no reliable D call. V was cut by 0 bases and J by 0 bases, with 6 bases left in between. The length of the CDR3 is 15 residues. Looked up from germline, CDR1 is SGHRS and CDR2 is YFSETQ. The DNA for the CDR3 is TGCGCCAGCAGCTTGGGAGGTTCGAACACCGGGGAGCTGTTTTTT. Its protein is CASSLGGSNTGELFF. The whole variable domain, remainder taken from reference TRBV5-1 and TRBJ2-2, is KAGVTQTPRYLIKTRGQQVTLSCSPISGHRSVSWYQQTPGQGLQFLFEYFSETQRNKGNFPGRFSGRQFSNSRSEMNVSTLELGDSALYLCASSLGGSNTGELFFGEGSRLTVL.

The sample holds a few counts of this clone. In DNA form, the CDR3 reads TGTGCCAGCAGCTCGGACAGGACGAATTCACCCCTCCACTTT. Its translation: CASSSDRTNSPLHF. The chain couples TRBV7-9 to TRBJ1-6, with 7 bases identical to TRBD1. The germline CDR1 and CDR2 sequences are SEHNR and FQNEAQ (reference sequence). The V and J ends lost 4 bases and 7 bases, in that order; junction bases with no gene match: 4. There are 14 residues in the CDR3.

The rearrangement joins TRBV6-6 to TRBJ2-3; the match to TRBD1 covers 7 bases. Germline V gene data show CDR1 as MNHNY and CDR2 as SVGAGI (reference sequence). V was pared by 2 bases and J by 5 bases, with 7 bases of the junction left unmatched. The CDR3 has 15 amino acids. The CDR3 DNA reads TGTGCCAGCAGTTACGAGGGGGCGAATTTAGATACGCAGTATTTT. Translating it yields CASSYEGANLDTQYF.

The V call is TRBV11-2, the J call TRBJ2-5; D is perhaps TRBD2 (6 bases). The length of the CDR3 is 15 residues. CDR1 and CDR2 from the germline V gene are SGHAT and FQNNGV. V was clipped by 3 bases and J by 1 base, with 12 bases between them. CDR3 protein: CASSFRGEAQETQYF. Written as DNA, the CDR3 is TGTGCCAGCAGCTTCCGTGGGGAGGCCCAAGAGACCCAGTACTTC.